The 16 T cell receptor beta chains listed next were all sequenced from one sample in a study of cytomegalovirus exposure and HLA in healthy donors. Clones were sequenced by immunoSEQ multiplex PCR, and TCRdb holds only the in-frame ones, with some missing. The sample lists a few hundred thousand clones, around 90% occurring once. The sample was PBMCs. These receptors came from a man aged 25 to 45 in good health and CMV-seronegative.

V and J are TRBV5-1 and TRBJ1-1; no clear D. Trimming left V 1 base short and J 5 bases short, with 12 bases between. The CDR3 covers 14 residues. CDR1 is SGHRS, CDR2 YFSETQ, per germline. The CDR3 coding sequence is TGCGCCAGCAGCTTGACTTTACGGGAAACTGAAGCTTTCTTT. Amino acids: CASSLTLRETEAFF.

The chain couples TRBV5-1 to TRBJ2-2; 8 bases line up with TRBD1. Unmatched junction bases numbered 12, after V lost 4 bases and J lost 7 bases. The CDR3 spans 16 residues. Germline CDR1 reads SGHRS; CDR2 reads YFSETQ. The CDR3, as DNA: TGCGCCAGCAGCCTTACGGGACAGGTTCTAGTCGGGGAGCTGTTTTTT. It yields the protein CASSLTGQVLVGELFF.

The chain couples TRBV4-3 to TRBJ2-7, with TRBD2 matching over 14 bases. Germline CDR1 is LGHNA and CDR2 is YSLEER. The V and J ends lost 4 bases and 3 bases, in that order; junction bases with no gene match: 8. CDR3 size: 17 residues. The CDR3 here is CASSLRLAGGLVYEQYF. The CDR3 DNA sequence: TGCGCCAGCAGCCTACGACTAGCGGGGGGGCTCGTCTACGAGCAGTACTTC.

The V and J genes are TRBV6-6 and TRBJ1-5; 7 bases map to TRBD1. The germline CDR1 and CDR2 sequences are MNHNY and SVGAGI (reference sequence). The CDR3 length is 14 residues. V gave up 4 bases and J gave up 7 bases; unmatched junction bases: 7. The CDR3 loop reads CASSLKQGLQPQHF. In DNA, the CDR3 is TGTGCCAGCAGTTTGAAACAGGGGTTACAGCCCCAGCATTTT.

Here the CDR3 DNA reads TGTGCCAGCAGGCATGTCACAGGGGGTAATGAGCAGTTCTTC. Translating gives CASRHVTGGNEQFF. The chain couples TRBV7-9 to TRBJ2-1, with TRBD1 identical over 8 bases. The CDR3 length is 14 residues. Germline V gene data show CDR1 as SEHNR and CDR2 as FQNEAQ (reference sequence). Trimming took 6 bases from V and 7 from J; bases not matched to a gene: 8.

V is TRBV5-4 and J is TRBJ1-1; a possible D gene is TRBD1 (6 bases). V lost 4 bases and J 11 bases, leaving 18 bases between the germline ends. Looked up from germline, CDR1 is SGHNT and CDR2 is YYREEE (reference sequence). This CDR3 region has 13 residues. The chain's CDR3 is CASSPLDSRVAFF. Here the CDR3 DNA reads TGTGCCAGCAGCCCCCTGGACAGTAGAGTGGCTTTCTTT.

This clone appeared a single time. The rearrangement uses TRBV4-1 and TRBJ1-1; 10 bases fit TRBD1. Germline CDR1 MGHRA, CDR2 YSYEKL. The trim removed 5 bases at V and 0 bases at J, leaving 9 bases unmatched. The CDR3 has 17 residues. As DNA, the CDR3 is TGCGCCAGCAGCGTACCCGGGACAGGGGTTATGAACACTGAAGCTTTCTTT. This sequence encodes CASSVPGTGVMNTEAFF.

The genes are TRBV5-4 and TRBJ1-1, with TRBD1 matching over 11 bases. J was trimmed by 4 bases and V by 4 bases; bases with no gene match: 6. The CDR3 is 15 residues long. The germline V gene has CDR1 SGHNT and CDR2 YYREEE (reference sequence). As DNA, the CDR3 is TGTGCCAGCAGCCCCGCCGGGACAGGGGGCACTGAAGCTTTCTTT. It specifies CASSPAGTGGTEAFF.

The V call is TRBV11-2, the J call TRBJ2-5, with D possibly being TRBD1 (5 bases). CDR3 size: 15 residues. V was shortened by 1 base and J by 1 base, with 10 bases between the two germline ends. CDR1 and CDR2 (germline): SGHAT, FQNNGV. CDR3 sequence (DNA): TGTGCCAGCAGCTTAGTCTCAGGGATCCAAGAGACCCAGTACTTC. Translation: CASSLVSGIQETQYF.

The chain carries TRBV5-6 and TRBJ2-3; perhaps TRBD2 as D (6 bases). Trimming removed 7 bases from V and 2 bases from J, with 17 bases in between. Germline values: CDR1 SGHDT, CDR2 YYEEEE. CDR3 length: 15 amino acids. DNA of the CDR3: TGTGCCAGCTACCTAACGGGGGACTCCACAGATACGCAGTATTTT. Translating it yields CASYLTGDSTDTQYF. Filled out from reference TRBV5-6 and TRBJ2-3, the complete variable domain reads DAGVTQSPTHLIKTRGQQVTLRCSPKSGHDTVSWYQQALGQGPQFIFQYYEEEERQRGNFPDRFSGHQFPNYSSELNVNALLLGDSALYLCASYLTGDSTDTQYFGPGTRLTVL.

The V gene is TRBV19, the J gene TRBJ2-1; D might be TRBD2 (6 bases). Trimming took 5 bases from V and 4 from J, leaving 15 bases between them. Germline V lookup: CDR1 LNHDA, CDR2 SQIVND (reference sequence). The CDR3 has 15 amino acids. The CDR3 bases are TGTGCCAGTAGTCCCACGGGGGTTCTGTACAATGAGCAGTTCTTC. It yields the protein CASSPTGVLYNEQFF.

The rearrangement links TRBV5-5 to TRBJ2-7, with 9 bases identical to TRBD1. Germline trimming cut 4 bases from V and 0 bases from J; bases unmatched to any gene: 5. In germline, CDR1 is SGHKS, CDR2 YYEKEE (reference sequence). This CDR3 has 15 amino acids. For the CDR3, the DNA is TGTGCCAGCAGCGCCCGGACAGGGGCCTCCTACGAGCAGTACTTC. Protein sequence: CASSARTGASYEQYF.

V gene TRBV2 combines with J gene TRBJ2-3, with D possibly TRBD2 on 5 matching bases. V shed 3 bases and J shed 4 bases, with 8 bases lying between them. CDR3 length: 13 residues. Germline V lookup: CDR1 SNHLY, CDR2 FYNNEI. Here the CDR3 reads CASSERVADTQYF. The CDR3 DNA reads TGTGCCAGCAGTGAGCGGGTTGCAGATACGCAGTATTTT.

This clone was detected a few times. J is TRBJ1-1 and V is TRBV10-1; D is perhaps TRBD1 (6 bases). The length of the CDR3 is 14 residues. Germline CDR1 reads WNHNN; CDR2 reads SYGVQD (reference sequence). Trimming took off 11 bases at V and 10 bases at J, with 26 bases between the two ends. CDR3 DNA sequence: TGCGCCGGCTTAAGCCCAGACGGGACAAATCGAGCTTTCTTT. Residues: CAGLSPDGTNRAFF.

V gene TRBV9 combines with J gene TRBJ2-7; no reliable D call. The length of the CDR3 is 14 residues. With 0 bases removed from V and 2 bases from J, the gap between germline ends came to 9 bases. Germline V gives CDR1 SGDLS, CDR2 YYNGEE. For the CDR3, the DNA is TGTGCCAGCAGCGTAGGGTCAGAAGCCTACGAGCAGTACTTC. Translated, it gives CASSVGSEAYEQYF.

The chain is built from TRBV9 and TRBJ2-7, with D possibly TRBD1 on 6 matching bases. This CDR3 spans 15 amino acids. Germline values: CDR1 SGDLS, CDR2 YYNGEE. With 0 bases removed from V and 4 bases from J, the gap between germline ends came to 14 bases. CDR3 nucleotide sequence: TGTGCCAGCAGCGTAGAACAGGGTGGCGGATACGAGCAGTACTTC. The encoded protein is CASSVEQGGGYEQYF. The whole variable domain, remainder taken from reference TRBV9 and TRBJ2-7, is DSGVTQTPKHLITATGQRVTLRCSPRSGDLSVYWYQQSLDQGLQFLIQYYNGEERAKGNILERFSAQQFPDLHSELNLSSLELGDSALYFCASSVEQGGGYEQYFGPGTRLTVT.